This T cell receptor beta chain came from a study of OX40 agonist ivuxolimab in advanced cancers. Study-level background: The dose-escalation cohort had hepatocellular carcinoma, melanoma, renal cell or head and neck cancer. Study results and limitations: Partial responders receiving 0.1-3.0 mg/kg showed among the lowest clonal expansion.

About this clone itself: Its antigen is still unknown.

Profiled with immunoSEQ multiplex PCR; TCRdb holds only in-frame clones, not every one. The sample includes just over 95,000 clones, around 91% of them seen just once. The J segment lost 4 bases and the V segment lost 3 bases, leaving 6 bases of the junction unmatched. The CDR3 is 15 residues long. Germline V gene lookup returns CDR1 KGHSH and CDR2 LQKENI. Exclusion of a patient followed from autoimmune disease history or systemic immunosuppression. Blood sampling was done at baseline, cycle 4 day 1, and cycle 7 day 1. J is TRBJ2-3 and V is TRBV18; TRBD2 agrees at 8 bases. The receptor was isolated from an adult with an advanced solid tumor such as melanoma, head and neck, liver or kidney cancer. Sequenced here: CD4+ or CD8+ T cells sorted from blood, sampled in a trial of the OX40 agonist ivuxolimab. The CDR3 sequence: CASSPYGTSADTQYF. For the CDR3, the DNA is TGTGCCAGCTCACCCTACGGGACTAGTGCAGATACGCAGTATTTT.